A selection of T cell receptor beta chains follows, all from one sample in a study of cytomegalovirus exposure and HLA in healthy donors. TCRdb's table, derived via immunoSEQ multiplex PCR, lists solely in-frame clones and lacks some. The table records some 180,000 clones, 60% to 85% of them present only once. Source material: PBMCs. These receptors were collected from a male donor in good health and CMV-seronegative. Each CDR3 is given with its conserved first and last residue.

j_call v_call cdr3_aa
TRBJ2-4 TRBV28 CASRSSNIQYF
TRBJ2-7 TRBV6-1 CASGREVYEQYF
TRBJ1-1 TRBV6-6 CASSFTGEEDTEAFF
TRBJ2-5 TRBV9 CASNREWQETQYF
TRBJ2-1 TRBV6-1 CASSGGTGIRNEQFF
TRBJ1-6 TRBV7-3 CASSLSGQVNSPLHF
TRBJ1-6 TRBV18 CASSSGTGDSPLHF
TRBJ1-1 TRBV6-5 CAGSGTVNTEAFF
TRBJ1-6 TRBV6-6 CASSTTGNNSPLHF
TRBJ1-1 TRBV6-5 CASSGDTFEAFF
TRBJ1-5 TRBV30 CAWSVQPHQPQHF
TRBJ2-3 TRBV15 CATSRDPPASGRTDTQYF
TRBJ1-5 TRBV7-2 CASSRQGADQPQHF
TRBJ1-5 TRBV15 CATSRTGFGNQPQHF
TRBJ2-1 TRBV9 CASSPGLAHYNEQFF
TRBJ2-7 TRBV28 CASRRTYEQYF
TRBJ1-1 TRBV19 CASRLAPDTEAFF
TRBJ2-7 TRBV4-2 CASSWGGGGIDEQYF
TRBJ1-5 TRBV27 CASSPTGGYGNQPQHF
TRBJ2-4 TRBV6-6 CASRGGPGIQYF
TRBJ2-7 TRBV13 CASSSPATPYEQYF
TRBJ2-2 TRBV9 CASSVAAGELFF
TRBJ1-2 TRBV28 CASSPTPTATYGYTF
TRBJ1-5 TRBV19 CASSYSGTGSNQPQHF
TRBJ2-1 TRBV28 CASSETSGGMYNEQFF
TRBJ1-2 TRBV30 CAWSVRSGDGYTF
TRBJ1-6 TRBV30 CAWSVAGSNNSPLHF
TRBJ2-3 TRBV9 CASTTGRDTDTQYF
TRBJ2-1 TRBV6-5 CASSRTSGIYNEQFF
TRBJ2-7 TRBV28 CASRVPGEQYF
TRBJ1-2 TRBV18 CASSEGQGANYGYTF
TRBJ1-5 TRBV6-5 CASSPAGFQPQHF
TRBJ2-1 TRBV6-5 CASSFTGGLNEQFF
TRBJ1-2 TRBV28 CASCRGGPDYGYTF
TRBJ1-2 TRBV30 CAWSSGTSYGYTF